Below, 3 T cell receptor beta chains from the same sample are listed, as sequenced in a study of blood T cells in healthy people across ages. The use of a sample-barcoded 5' primer and a J-beta primer mix characterized a second PCR of roughly 7 to 11 cycles. TCRdb processed the 5' RACE reads anew with MiXCR; each CDR3 protein has one entry. The table records roughly 800,000 distinct CDR3 sequences, 58% of them present only once. The sequencing sample was made of blood. All receptors derive from a young man in good health.

This clonotype was found a few times. A single base separates this from a much larger clone, so it may be a read error. The chain combines TRBV7-6 with TRBJ2-1, with a weak D call TRBD2 (6 bases). The J call may be mistaken, given a closer DNA end match to TRBJ2-7. Germline-derived CDR1 and CDR2 are SGHVS and FNYEAQ. CDR3 length equals 16 residues. The CDR3 DNA is TGTGCCAGCAGCGTCCGACTAGGAGACTCATACAATGAGCAGTACTTC. Translating gives CASSVRLGDSYNEQYF.

This chain joins TRBV7-8 and TRBJ2-5, with 9 nucleotides matching TRBD2. V lost 0 bases, J lost 4 bases, and 3 bases stayed unmatched. CDR3 length equals 15 residues. Germline V lookup: CDR1 SGHVS, CDR2 FQNEAQ. The CDR3 is CASSLAKLAGETQYF. CDR3 DNA: TGTGCCAGCAGCTTAGCGAAACTAGCGGGAGAGACCCAGTACTTC.

The chain joins TRBV6-4 to TRBJ2-1; the D call may be TRBD1 or TRBD2 (5 bases each). The last part of the DNA fits TRBJ2-7 better; the J call may be wrong. The germline CDR1 and CDR2 sequences are MRHNA and SNTAGT. The CDR3 is 21 amino acids. The DNA of the CDR3 is TGTGCCAGCAGTGGAGAGGTGGCGGCTCGTCGTCCTTTGGGGGTTTACAATGAGCAGTACTTC. This gives the protein CASSGEVAARRPLGVYNEQYF.